Listed here are 5 T cell receptor beta chains from one sample, sequenced in a study of graft-versus-host responses after intestinal transplantation. These TCRs are of unknown antigen specificity. Using immunoSEQ multiplex PCR, the repertoire was profiled, and TCRdb retains in-frame clones only, with some absent. The sample has about 97,000 clones; 85% to 95% are singletons. The sequenced sample was unstimulated CD8+ T cells sorted from spleen or lymph node cells, obtained before transplant. These receptors originate from a human donor who was the organ donor for an intestinal transplant.

The V and J genes are TRBV19 and TRBJ1-5, with D perhaps TRBD1 (5 bases). The CDR3 has 14 residues. Germline CDR1 and CDR2: LNHDA and SQIVND (reference sequence). Trimming cost V 6 bases and J 2 bases, with 11 bases left between them. The chain's CDR3 is CASRWGEGNQPQHF. Here the CDR3 DNA reads TGTGCCAGTAGATGGGGGGAGGGCAATCAGCCCCAGCATTTT.

J is TRBJ2-7 and V is TRBV5-6; TRBD1 matches 7 bases. The V gene end was trimmed by 1 base and the J gene end by 3 bases; junction bases not matched to a gene: 7. CDR3 size: 15 residues. Germline V gene lookup returns CDR1 SGHDT and CDR2 YYEEEE. The CDR3 nucleotides are TGTGCCAGCAGCTTGTGGAAGGGGGCAAACTACGAGCAGTACTTC. Translated, it gives CASSLWKGANYEQYF.

This rearrangement joins TRBV7-6 to TRBJ2-1, with D possibly being TRBD2 (5 bases). V was pared by 1 base and J by 5 bases, with 9 bases between. Germline CDR1 is SGHVS and CDR2 is FNYEAQ. The length of the CDR3 is 14 residues. The chain's CDR3 is CASSLGGAHNEQFF. The CDR3 DNA follows: TGTGCCAGCAGCTTAGGGGGAGCCCACAATGAGCAGTTCTTC.

This chain links TRBV27 with TRBJ1-2; the match to TRBD1 covers 10 bases. Trimming took 7 bases from V and 0 from J; bases not matched to a gene: 14. The CDR3 extends over 18 amino acids. Germline-derived CDR1 and CDR2 are MNHEY and SMNVEV (reference sequence). Written as DNA, the CDR3 is TGTGCCAGCACCAAAAAAGGGGACAGGGGAGACACTAACTATGGCTACACCTTC. Encoded protein: CASTKKGDRGDTNYGYTF.

This chain connects TRBV21-1 to TRBJ1-4; TRBD1, as called in the table, went unchecked against the DNA. TRBV21-1 is shown as a pseudogene. There are 14 residues in the CDR3. CDR3 in DNA: TGTGCCAGCGGAGATCAGGGCTTAAATCAAAAACTGTTTTTT. Translation gives CASGDQGLNQKLFF.